Reported below is one T cell receptor (beta chain). This sample stems from a study of blood T cell repertoires in COVID-19. TCRdb keeps only in-frame clones here, not all; method: immunoSEQ multiplex PCR. The table includes roughly 260,000 clones, around 90% detected once. The CDR3 contains 18 residues. V shed 3 bases and J 1 base; nucleotides not matched to a gene: 7. Germline V CDR1 and CDR2: KGHDR, SFDVKD. The source material was peripheral blood. The rearrangement joins TRBV24-1 to TRBJ2-1, with 11 nucleotides matching TRBD2. The clonotype originates from a person under 30 with COVID-19, enrolled during active disease. DNA for the CDR3: TGTGCCACCAGTGATCCTACTAGCGGGAGCTGGTCCTACAATGAGCAGTTCTTC. Protein product: CATSDPTSGSWSYNEQFF.